This T cell receptor beta chain originates from a study of identical twins. Study outcomes and limitations: Within cord blood, abundant beta clonotypes carried fewer insertions, but memory repertoires showed no such trend. These conclusions were based on statistical analysis (cross-sectional, not following the same donors).

This clonotype showed up just a few times. The antigen is not known. After template switching added a universal primer site, the resulting cDNA carried unique molecular identifiers. TCRdb itself ran the 5' RACE reads through MiXCR, one entry per CDR3 protein. Here the sample spans about 470,000 distinct CDR3 sequences, roughly 24% being singletons. CDR1 and CDR2 from the germline V gene are MNHEY and SMNVEV (reference sequence). V lost 5 bases and J 7 bases, leaving 18 bases between the germline ends. This CDR3 spans 14 amino acids. The same data also contributed to another study, on T cells expressing NK-cell markers.

The clonotype comes from a woman aged 18-29 years in good health. The specimen sequenced was CD4+ T cells sorted from blood. The chain couples TRBV27 to TRBJ2-7, with D perhaps being TRBD1 or TRBD2 (6 bases each). DNA of the CDR3: TGTGCCAGCAGTCGGAGGGGGTCGGGTGGGGAGCAGTACTTC. Its protein product is CASSRRGSGGEQYF.